This is a list of T cell receptor beta chains from one sample in a study of T cell responses to AZD1222 COVID-19 vaccine. Data came from immunoSEQ multiplex PCR; TCRdb stores just in-frame clones and leaves some out. The table records fewer than 200,000 clones, over 85% of them present only once. The starting material was peripheral blood, obtained 28 days after the second dose of the MenACWY control vaccine. The receptors stem from an adult who received the MenACWY meningococcal vaccine as a control. Each CDR3 is given with its conserved first and last residue. The D gene is left open where the match is weak.

D gene	J gene	V gene	CDR3 DNA	CDR3 protein
NA	TRBJ1-2	TRBV10-3	TGTGCCATCAGTGATAACAGGGACTATGGCTACACCTTC	CAISDNRDYGYTF
NA	TRBJ1-2	TRBV14	TGTGCCAGCAGCTGGGGGCCAAGGGATGGCTACACCTTC	CASSWGPRDGYTF
NA	TRBJ1-6	TRBV11-3	TGTGCCAGCAGCTTGTCATCCATGTATTCACCCCTCCACTTT	CASSLSSMYSPLHF
NA	TRBJ1-2	TRBV6-6	TGTGCCAGCAGTTACCTCCAAACCGGGACGGATTATGGCTACACCTTC	CASSYLQTGTDYGYTF
TRBD2	TRBJ2-7	TRBV3-1/TRBV3-2	TGTGCCAGCAGCCAAGGTAGCGGGCTTAGACCCGAGCAGTACTTC	CASSQGSGLRPEQYF
NA	TRBJ1-1	TRBV19	TGTGCCAGTAGTATTTTAAGAGCAGGGGCGAACACTGAAGCTTTCTTT	CASSILRAGANTEAFF
NA	TRBJ1-4	TRBV19	TGTGCCAGTTCAGATGTCTCTAATGAAAAACTGTTTTTT	CASSDVSNEKLFF
NA	TRBJ1-3	TRBV28	TGTGCCACCGTCCCGGGGTTCGAAAACACCATATATTTT	CATVPGFENTIYF
NA	TRBJ2-2	TRBV27	TGTGCCAGCATGGGTGGGAGAGTTACCGGGGAGCTGTTTTTT	CASMGGRVTGELFF
NA	TRBJ2-4	TRBV7-2	TGTGCCAGCAGCCTAGGGCAGTCCCCCGGCATTCAGTACTTC	CASSLGQSPGIQYF
NA	TRBJ1-3	TRBV7-9	TGTGCCAGCAGCCCCGGGGGTGGCGCGGGAAACACCATATATTTT	CASSPGGGAGNTIYF